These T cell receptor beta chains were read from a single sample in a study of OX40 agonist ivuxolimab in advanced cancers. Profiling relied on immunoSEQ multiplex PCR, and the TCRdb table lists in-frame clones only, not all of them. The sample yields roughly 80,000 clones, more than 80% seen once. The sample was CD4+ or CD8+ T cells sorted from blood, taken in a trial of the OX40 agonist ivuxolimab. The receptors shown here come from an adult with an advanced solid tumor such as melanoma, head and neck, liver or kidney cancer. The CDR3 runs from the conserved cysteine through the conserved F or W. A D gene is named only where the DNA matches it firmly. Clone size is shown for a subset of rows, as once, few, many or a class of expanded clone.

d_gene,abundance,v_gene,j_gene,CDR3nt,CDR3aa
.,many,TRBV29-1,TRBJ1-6,TGCAGCGTTGAAGAAGGGGCTGGGGCCCTCCACTTT,CSVEEGAGALHF
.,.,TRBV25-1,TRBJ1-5,TGTGCCAGCAGTGAAGCTAGCTCGTATCAGCCCCAGCATTTT,CASSEASSYQPQHF
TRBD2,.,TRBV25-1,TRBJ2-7,TGTGCCAGCAGTCCCGTGGGACTAGCGCCCCGCCGCAACGAGCAGTACTTC,CASSPVGLAPRRNEQYF
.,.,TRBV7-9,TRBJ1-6,TGTGCCAGCAGCTCCCGCAGGTCAGGGAGGGATTCACCCCTCCACTTT,CASSSRRSGRDSPLHF
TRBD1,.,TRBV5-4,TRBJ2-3,TGTGCCAGCAGCCCGGGACAGGGAAGAGCGGATACGCAGTATTTT,CASSPGQGRADTQYF
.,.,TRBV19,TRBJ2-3,TGTGCCAGTAGTATAGTGGGACCGTACACAGATACGCAGTATTTT,CASSIVGPYTDTQYF
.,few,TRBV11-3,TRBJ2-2,TGTGCCAGCAGCTTAGGCGCAGGGAACACCGGGGAGCTGTTTTTT,CASSLGAGNTGELFF
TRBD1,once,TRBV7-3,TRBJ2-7,TGTGCCAGCAGCCCGACGGGACAGTCCTACGAGCAGTACTTC,CASSPTGQSYEQYF
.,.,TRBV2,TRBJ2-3,TGTGCCAGCAGTGACTCTGGTACAGATACGCAGTATTTT,CASSDSGTDTQYF
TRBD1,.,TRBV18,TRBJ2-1,TGTGCCAGCTCACCACGACCAGGGGGAAATGAGCAGTTCTTC,CASSPRPGGNEQFF
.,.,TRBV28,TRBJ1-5,TGTGCCACCGCCGAGACCACACAGCCCCAGCATTTT,CATAETTQPQHF
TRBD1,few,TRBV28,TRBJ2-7,TGTGCCAGCAGTTCGGTAGGGGGCGGGTACGAGCAGTACTTC,CASSSVGGGYEQYF
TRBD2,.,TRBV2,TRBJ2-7,TGTGCCAGCAGTGAAGCGGGAGCGGGGGGCTACGAGCAGTACTTC,CASSEAGAGGYEQYF
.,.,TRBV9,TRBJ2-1,TGTGCCAGCAGCGTAAACGGCAATGAGCAGTTCTTC,CASSVNGNEQFF
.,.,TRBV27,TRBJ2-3,TGTGCCAGCAGTTTAAGGCTCGGGACAGATACGCAGTATTTT,CASSLRLGTDTQYF